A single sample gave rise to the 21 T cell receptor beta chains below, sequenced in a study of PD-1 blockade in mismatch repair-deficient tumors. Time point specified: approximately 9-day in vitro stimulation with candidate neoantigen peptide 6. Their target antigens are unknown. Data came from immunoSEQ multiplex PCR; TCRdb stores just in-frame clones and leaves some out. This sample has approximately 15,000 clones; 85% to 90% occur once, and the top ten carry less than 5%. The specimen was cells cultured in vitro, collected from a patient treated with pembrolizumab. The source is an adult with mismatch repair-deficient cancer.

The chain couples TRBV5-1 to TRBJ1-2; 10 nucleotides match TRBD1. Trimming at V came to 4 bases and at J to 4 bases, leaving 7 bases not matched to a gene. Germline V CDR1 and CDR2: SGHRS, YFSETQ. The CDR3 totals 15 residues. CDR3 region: CASSTETGGSYGYTF. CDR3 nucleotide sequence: TGCGCCAGCAGCACTGAGACAGGGGGCAGCTATGGCTACACCTTC.

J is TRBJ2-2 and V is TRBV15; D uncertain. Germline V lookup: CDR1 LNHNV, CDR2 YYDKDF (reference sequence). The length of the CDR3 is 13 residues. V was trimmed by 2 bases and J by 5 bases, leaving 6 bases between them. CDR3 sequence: CATSRHPTGELFF. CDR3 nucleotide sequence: TGTGCCACCAGCAGACACCCGACCGGGGAGCTGTTTTTT.

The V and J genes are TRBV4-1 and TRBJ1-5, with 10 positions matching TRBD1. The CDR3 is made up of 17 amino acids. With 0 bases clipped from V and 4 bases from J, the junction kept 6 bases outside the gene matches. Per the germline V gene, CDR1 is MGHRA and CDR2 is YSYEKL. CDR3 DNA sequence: TGCGCCAGCAGCCAAGAAGGAGTGGGACAGGGGAATCAGCCCCAGCATTTT. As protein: CASSQEGVGQGNQPQHF.

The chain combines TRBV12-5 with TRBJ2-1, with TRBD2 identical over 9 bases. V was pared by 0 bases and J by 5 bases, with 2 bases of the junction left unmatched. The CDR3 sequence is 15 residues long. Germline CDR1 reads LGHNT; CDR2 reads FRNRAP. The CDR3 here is CASGLVGGRDNEQFF. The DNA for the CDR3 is TGTGCTAGTGGTTTGGTAGGCGGGAGGGACAATGAGCAGTTCTTC.

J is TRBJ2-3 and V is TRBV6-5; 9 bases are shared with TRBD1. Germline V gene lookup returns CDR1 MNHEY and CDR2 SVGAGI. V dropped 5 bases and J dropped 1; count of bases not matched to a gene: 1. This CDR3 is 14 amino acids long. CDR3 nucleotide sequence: TGTGCCAGCAGTCGGGACAGGGGCACAGATACGCAGTATTTT. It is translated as CASSRDRGTDTQYF.

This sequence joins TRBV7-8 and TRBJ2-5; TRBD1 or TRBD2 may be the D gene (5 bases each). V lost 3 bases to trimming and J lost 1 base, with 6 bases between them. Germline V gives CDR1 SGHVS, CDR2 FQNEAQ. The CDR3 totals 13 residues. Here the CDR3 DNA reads TGTGCCAGCAGCTTGAGGGGCCAAGAGACCCAGTACTTC. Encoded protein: CASSLRGQETQYF. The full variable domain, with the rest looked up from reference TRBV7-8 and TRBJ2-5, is GAGVSQSPRYKVAKRGQDVALRCDPISGHVSLFWYQQALGQGPEFLTYFQNEAQLDKSGLPSDRFFAERPEGSVSTLKIQRTQQEDSAVYLCASSLRGQETQYFGPGTRLLVL.

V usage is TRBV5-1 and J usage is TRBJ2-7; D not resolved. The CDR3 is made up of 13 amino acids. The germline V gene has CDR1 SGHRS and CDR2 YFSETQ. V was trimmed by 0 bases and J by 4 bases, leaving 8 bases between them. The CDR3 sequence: CASSLEAQYEQYF. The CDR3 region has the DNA TGCGCCAGCAGCTTGGAGGCCCAGTACGAGCAGTACTTC. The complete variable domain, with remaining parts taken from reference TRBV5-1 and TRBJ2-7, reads KAGVTQTPRYLIKTRGQQVTLSCSPISGHRSVSWYQQTPGQGLQFLFEYFSETQRNKGNFPGRFSGRQFSNSRSEMNVSTLELGDSALYLCASSLEAQYEQYFGPGTRLTVT.

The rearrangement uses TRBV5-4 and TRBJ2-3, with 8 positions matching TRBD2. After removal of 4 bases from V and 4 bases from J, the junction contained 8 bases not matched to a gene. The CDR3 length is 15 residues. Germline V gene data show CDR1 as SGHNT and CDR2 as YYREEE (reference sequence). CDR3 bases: TGTGCCAGCAGCCCTGAGCGGGAGAAGTCAGATACGCAGTATTTT. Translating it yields CASSPEREKSDTQYF.

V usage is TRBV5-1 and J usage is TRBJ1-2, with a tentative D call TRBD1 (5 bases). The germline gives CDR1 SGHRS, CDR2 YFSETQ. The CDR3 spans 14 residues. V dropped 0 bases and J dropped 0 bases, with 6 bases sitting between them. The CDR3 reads CASSLGQPNYGYTF. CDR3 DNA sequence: TGCGCCAGCAGCTTGGGACAGCCTAACTATGGCTACACCTTC.

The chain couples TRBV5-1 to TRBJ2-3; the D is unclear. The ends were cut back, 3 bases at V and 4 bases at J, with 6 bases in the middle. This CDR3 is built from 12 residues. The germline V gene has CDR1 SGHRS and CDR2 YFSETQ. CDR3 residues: CASSSPADTQYF. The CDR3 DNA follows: TGCGCCAGCAGCTCGCCTGCAGATACGCAGTATTTT. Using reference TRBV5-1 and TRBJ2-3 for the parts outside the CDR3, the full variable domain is KAGVTQTPRYLIKTRGQQVTLSCSPISGHRSVSWYQQTPGQGLQFLFEYFSETQRNKGNFPGRFSGRQFSNSRSEMNVSTLELGDSALYLCASSSPADTQYFGPGTRLTVL.

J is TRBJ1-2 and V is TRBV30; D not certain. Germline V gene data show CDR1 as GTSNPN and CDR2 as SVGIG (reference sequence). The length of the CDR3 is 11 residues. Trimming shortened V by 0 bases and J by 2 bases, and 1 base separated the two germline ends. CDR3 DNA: TGTGCCTGGAGTGTCAACTATGGCTACACCTTC. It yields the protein CAWSVNYGYTF.

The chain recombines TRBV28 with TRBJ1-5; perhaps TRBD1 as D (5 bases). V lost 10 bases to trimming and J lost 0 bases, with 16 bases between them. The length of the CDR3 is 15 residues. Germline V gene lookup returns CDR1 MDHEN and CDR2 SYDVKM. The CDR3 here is CATKGTANSNQPQHF. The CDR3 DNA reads TGTGCCACCAAGGGGACTGCGAATAGCAATCAGCCCCAGCATTTT. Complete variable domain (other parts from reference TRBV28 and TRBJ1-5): DVKVTQSSRYLVKRTGEKVFLECVQDMDHENMFWYRQDPGLGLRLIYFSYDVKMKEKGDIPEGYSVSREKKERFSLILESASTNQTSMYLCATKGTANSNQPQHFGDGTRLSIL.

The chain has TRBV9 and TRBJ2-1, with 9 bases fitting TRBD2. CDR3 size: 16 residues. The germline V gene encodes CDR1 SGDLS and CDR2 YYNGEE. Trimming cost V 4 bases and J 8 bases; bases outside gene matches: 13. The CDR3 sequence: CASSTPSGIGGDEQFF. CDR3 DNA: TGTGCCAGCAGCACTCCTAGCGGGATAGGGGGCGATGAGCAGTTCTTC.

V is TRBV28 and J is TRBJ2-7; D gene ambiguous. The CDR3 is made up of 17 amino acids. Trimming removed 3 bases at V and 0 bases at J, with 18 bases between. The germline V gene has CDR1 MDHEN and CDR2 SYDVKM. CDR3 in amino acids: CASSFVTARQSSYEQYF. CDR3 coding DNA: TGTGCCAGCAGTTTCGTAACAGCCCGCCAAAGCTCCTACGAGCAGTACTTC.

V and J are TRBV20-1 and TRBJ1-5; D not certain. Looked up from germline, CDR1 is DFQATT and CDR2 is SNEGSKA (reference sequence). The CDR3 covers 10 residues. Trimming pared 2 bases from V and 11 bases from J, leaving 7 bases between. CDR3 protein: CSARMDAQHF. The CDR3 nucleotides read TGCAGTGCTAGAATGGATGCCCAGCATTTT.

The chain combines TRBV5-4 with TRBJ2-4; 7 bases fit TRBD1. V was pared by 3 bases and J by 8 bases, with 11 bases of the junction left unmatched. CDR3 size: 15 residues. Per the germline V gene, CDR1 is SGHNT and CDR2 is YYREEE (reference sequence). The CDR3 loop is CASSSDFDRAHIQYF. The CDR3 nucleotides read TGTGCCAGCAGCTCAGACTTCGACAGGGCCCACATTCAGTACTTC.

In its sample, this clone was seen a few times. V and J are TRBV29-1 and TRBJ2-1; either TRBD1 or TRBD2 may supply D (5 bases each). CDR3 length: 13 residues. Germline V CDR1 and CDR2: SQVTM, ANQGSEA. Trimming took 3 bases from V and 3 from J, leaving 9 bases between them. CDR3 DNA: TGCAGCGTTGATCAGAGGGGCTACAATGAGCAGTTCTTC. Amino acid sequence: CSVDQRGYNEQFF.

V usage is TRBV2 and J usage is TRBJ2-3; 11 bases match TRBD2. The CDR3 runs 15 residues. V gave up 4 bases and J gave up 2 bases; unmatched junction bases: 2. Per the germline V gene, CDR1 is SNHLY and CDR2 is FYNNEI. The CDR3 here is CASSGLAGHTDTQYF. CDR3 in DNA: TGTGCCAGCAGTGGACTAGCGGGACACACAGATACGCAGTATTTT.

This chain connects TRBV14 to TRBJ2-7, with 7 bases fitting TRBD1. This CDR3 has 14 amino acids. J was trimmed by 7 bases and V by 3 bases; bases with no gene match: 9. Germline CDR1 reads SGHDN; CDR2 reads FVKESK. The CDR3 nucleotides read TGTGCCAGCAGCCATATTACAGGGGCTGGGGAGCAGTACTTC. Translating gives CASSHITGAGEQYF.

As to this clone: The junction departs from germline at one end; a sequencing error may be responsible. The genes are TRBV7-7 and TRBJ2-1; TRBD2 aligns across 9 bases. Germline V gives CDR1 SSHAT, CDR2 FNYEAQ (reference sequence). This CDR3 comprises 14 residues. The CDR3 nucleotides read TGTGCTAGCAGCTTAGCGGGGGCCTACAATGAGCAGTTCTTC. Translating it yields CASSLAGAYNEQFF.

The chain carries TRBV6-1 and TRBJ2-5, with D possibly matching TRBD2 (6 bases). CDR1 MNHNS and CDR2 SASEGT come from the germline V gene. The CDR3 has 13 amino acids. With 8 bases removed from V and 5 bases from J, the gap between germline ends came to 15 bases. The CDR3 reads CASPAGSYETQYF. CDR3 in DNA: TGTGCCAGCCCCGCCGGGAGTTATGAGACCCAGTACTTC.